Listed below are T cell receptor beta chains from one sample, sequenced in a study of glioma-infiltrating T cells after dendritic cell vaccination. TCRdb's table, derived via immunoSEQ multiplex PCR, lists solely in-frame clones and lacks some. The sample holds roughly 80,000 clones; roughly 84% are singletons and the top ten take approximately 2%. This specimen consisted of blood, obtained after dendritic cell vaccination. All receptors derive from a human donor with glioblastoma. Each CDR3 is given with its conserved first and last residue. Fields, in order: CDR3 DNA, CDR3 protein, V gene, clone size, D gene, J gene. D genes are given only for firm matches. Size is stated for part of the rows, as once, few or many counts, or as a class when the clone is expanded.

DNA: TGTGCCAGCAGCTCCGGGACTAGCGGGGGGGAGACCCAGTACTTC; CDR3: CASSSGTSGGETQYF; V: TRBV7-7; size: NA; D: TRBD2; J: TRBJ2-5
DNA: TGTGCCAGCAGCTTAGTTATCCTGCGGGACCGCCTCACAGATACGCAGTATTTT; CDR3: CASSLVILRDRLTDTQYF; V: TRBV7-2; size: once; D: NA; J: TRBJ2-3
DNA: TGCGCTTGCGGGCAGAGCTCCTACGAGCAGTACTTC; CDR3: CACGQSSYEQYF; V: TRBV10-2; size: NA; D: NA; J: TRBJ2-7
DNA: TGCAGCGTTGGAGGGAACGGCAATCAGCCCCAGCATTTT; CDR3: CSVGGNGNQPQHF; V: TRBV29-1; size: NA; D: NA; J: TRBJ1-5
DNA: TGTGCCAGCAGCGAGCGGGGACCAAACACAGATACGCAGTATTTT; CDR3: CASSERGPNTDTQYF; V: TRBV6-5; size: NA; D: TRBD2; J: TRBJ2-3
DNA: TGTGCCAGCAGTGAAGGGGGGGGGTCCAATCAGCCCCAGCATTTT; CDR3: CASSEGGGSNQPQHF; V: TRBV25-1; size: NA; D: NA; J: TRBJ1-5
DNA: TGTGCCAGCAGCTTGGATCCGGGTCGCACCTACGAGCAGTACTTC; CDR3: CASSLDPGRTYEQYF; V: TRBV7-2; size: NA; D: NA; J: TRBJ2-7
DNA: TGTGCCAGCAGCTTGTTCGGGACAGTCGGCAATGAGCAGTTCTTC; CDR3: CASSLFGTVGNEQFF; V: TRBV7-9; size: NA; D: TRBD1; J: TRBJ2-1
DNA: TGTGCCAGTAACTATAACCAGGGGAGAGACACTGAAGCTTTCTTT; CDR3: CASNYNQGRDTEAFF; V: TRBV19; size: once; D: NA; J: TRBJ1-1
DNA: TGTGCCAGCAGTGGAGGACAGGTCCTTAGGGATGAAAAACTGTTTTTT; CDR3: CASSGGQVLRDEKLFF; V: TRBV6-4; size: NA; D: TRBD1; J: TRBJ1-4
DNA: TGTGCCAGCAGCCCCCGGACAGGGGCGGACTCACCCCTCCACTTT; CDR3: CASSPRTGADSPLHF; V: TRBV5-4; size: few; D: TRBD1; J: TRBJ1-6
DNA: TGTGCCAGCACCGAAACCTCGGGACTAGGACTGTTTTTT; CDR3: CASTETSGLGLFF; V: TRBV2; size: few; D: NA; J: TRBJ1-4
DNA: TGCGCCAGCAGCCAATCGGGGAGTGGAAACACCATATATTTT; CDR3: CASSQSGSGNTIYF; V: TRBV4-1; size: NA; D: NA; J: TRBJ1-3
DNA: TGTGCCAGCGGGGGGACTGACTACGAGCAGTACTTC; CDR3: CASGGTDYEQYF; V: TRBV7-4; size: NA; D: NA; J: TRBJ2-7
DNA: TGTGCCAGCAGTGCCCGGGAGAGGGGCAGAGTGAACACTGAAGCTTTCTTT; CDR3: CASSARERGRVNTEAFF; V: TRBV25-1; size: NA; D: NA; J: TRBJ1-1
DNA: TGTGCCTGGAGCCCCAGGGCTGAGCAGTTCTTC; CDR3: CAWSPRAEQFF; V: TRBV30; size: NA; D: NA; J: TRBJ2-1
DNA: TGCGCCAGCAGCTTGTTGAGGACATCCAACACTGAAGCTTTCTTT; CDR3: CASSLLRTSNTEAFF; V: TRBV5-1; size: NA; D: NA; J: TRBJ1-1
DNA: TGTGCCAGCAGCTTGGCCGGGACTAGAGAACGCGAGCAGTACTTC; CDR3: CASSLAGTREREQYF; V: TRBV5-6; size: NA; D: TRBD2; J: TRBJ2-7
DNA: TGTGCCAGCAGTTACTACTCGGTAGCGGGACGCGAGACCCAGTACTTC; CDR3: CASSYYSVAGRETQYF; V: TRBV6-6; size: NA; D: TRBD2; J: TRBJ2-5
DNA: TGTGCCAGCAGCCCAGGCCTAGCGGTCCACGAGCAGTACTTC; CDR3: CASSPGLAVHEQYF; V: TRBV7-9; size: NA; D: TRBD2; J: TRBJ2-7
DNA: TGTGCCAGCAGCTTGTACGGGGGGAGTCAAGAAGCTTTCTTT; CDR3: CASSLYGGSQEAFF; V: TRBV5-6; size: NA; D: NA; J: TRBJ1-1
DNA: TGCGCCAGCAGCTTGGACGGGTCTAGCACAGATACGCAGTATTTT; CDR3: CASSLDGSSTDTQYF; V: TRBV5-1; size: NA; D: NA; J: TRBJ2-3
DNA: TGTGCCAGCAGCCAAGACGGGACTAGCGTTTACACCGGGGAGCTGTTTTTT; CDR3: CASSQDGTSVYTGELFF; V: TRBV14; size: NA; D: TRBD2; J: TRBJ2-2
DNA: TGTGCCAGCTCACTAGAGACGGGAACTGAAGCTTTCTTT; CDR3: CASSLETGTEAFF; V: TRBV18; size: NA; D: NA; J: TRBJ1-1
DNA: TGCGCCAGCAGGACCGGGACAGCGAACACCGGGGAGCTGTTTTTT; CDR3: CASRTGTANTGELFF; V: TRBV10-1; size: few; D: TRBD1; J: TRBJ2-2
DNA: TGCGCCAGCAGCTTCCAGTCAGGCGATGCCGGGGAGCTGTTTTTT; CDR3: CASSFQSGDAGELFF; V: TRBV5-1; size: NA; D: NA; J: TRBJ2-2
DNA: TGTGCCAGCAGCCAGGTACTAGGACAGGGGACTAACAATGAGCAGTTCTTC; CDR3: CASSQVLGQGTNNEQFF; V: TRBV4-2; size: NA; D: TRBD1; J: TRBJ2-1
DNA: TGCGCCAGCAGCCAAGGAGGTGGGAGAGAGTACAAAGAGACCCAGTACTTC; CDR3: CASSQGGGREYKETQYF; V: TRBV4-1; size: NA; D: NA; J: TRBJ2-5
DNA: TGTGCCAGCAGCTTAGGGCGACAGGGTGACACTGAAGCTTTCTTT; CDR3: CASSLGRQGDTEAFF; V: TRBV11-3; size: NA; D: TRBD1; J: TRBJ1-1
DNA: TGTGCCAGCAGCCCTGACAGGGAGTCGCCCCAGCATTTT; CDR3: CASSPDRESPQHF; V: TRBV27; size: few; D: TRBD1; J: TRBJ1-5
DNA: TGCAGCGCCGAAGCGGTGGGAGGCTACACCTTC; CDR3: CSAEAVGGYTF; V: TRBV29-1; size: NA; D: NA; J: TRBJ1-2
DNA: TGTGCCAGCAGCCAAGCAGCCGCCAGGGAGACCCAGTACTTC; CDR3: CASSQAAARETQYF; V: TRBV11-2; size: NA; D: NA; J: TRBJ2-5
DNA: TGTGCCAGCAGTGTCGCGAGCACCGGGGAGCTGTTTTTT; CDR3: CASSVASTGELFF; V: TRBV2; size: once; D: NA; J: TRBJ2-2
DNA: TGCGCCAGCAGCCCACAGGGCTACGAGCAGTACTTC; CDR3: CASSPQGYEQYF; V: TRBV5-1; size: NA; D: NA; J: TRBJ2-7
DNA: TGTGCCAGTGGGACAGTTCTCTCCTACGAGCAGTACTTC; CDR3: CASGTVLSYEQYF; V: TRBV7-9; size: few; D: TRBD1; J: TRBJ2-7
DNA: TGCGCCAGCAGTCAAGCAGGAAGCTCCTACAATGAGCAGTTCTTC; CDR3: CASSQAGSSYNEQFF; V: TRBV5-1; size: NA; D: NA; J: TRBJ2-1
DNA: TGTGCCTGGATGGCGGGGATCTCTGGAAACACCATATATTTT; CDR3: CAWMAGISGNTIYF; V: TRBV30; size: NA; D: NA; J: TRBJ1-3
DNA: TGTGCCAGCAACCGGGAGACTGAAGCTTTCTTT; CDR3: CASNRETEAFF; V: TRBV2; size: few; D: NA; J: TRBJ1-1
DNA: TGTGCCAGCTCACCATCGGGACATCACTCTGGAAACACCATATATTTT; CDR3: CASSPSGHHSGNTIYF; V: TRBV18; size: NA; D: NA; J: TRBJ1-3
DNA: TGTGCCAGCAGTCTCGAACCGGGAGGCTCACCCCTCCACTTT; CDR3: CASSLEPGGSPLHF; V: TRBV27; size: NA; D: NA; J: TRBJ1-6
DNA: TGTGCCAGCAGCACGACCGGGACAGGGGCCAAGGAGCAGTTCTTC; CDR3: CASSTTGTGAKEQFF; V: TRBV5-4; size: NA; D: TRBD1; J: TRBJ2-1
DNA: TGCGCCAGCAGCCTAGGGACTAGCGGCGAGACCCAGTACTTC; CDR3: CASSLGTSGETQYF; V: TRBV4-1; size: NA; D: TRBD2; J: TRBJ2-5
DNA: TGCGCCAGCAGTGGCACTAGCGGGGGGCTTAGCACAGATACGCAGTATTTT; CDR3: CASSGTSGGLSTDTQYF; V: TRBV10-2; size: NA; D: TRBD2; J: TRBJ2-3
DNA: TGTGCCAGCAGTGACCCCCACGAAGGGGATGGTAATGAAAAACTGTTTTTT; CDR3: CASSDPHEGDGNEKLFF; V: TRBV25-1; size: NA; D: NA; J: TRBJ1-4
DNA: TGTGCCAGCAGCGTACCGGGACAGGGCCATTCCTACGAGCAGTACTTC; CDR3: CASSVPGQGHSYEQYF; V: TRBV7-9; size: NA; D: TRBD1; J: TRBJ2-7